The 8 T cell receptor beta chains presented below share a single source sample, sequenced in a study of T-cell memory formation after mild COVID-19. TCRdb reprocessed the 5' RACE reads with MiXCR, giving one entry per CDR3 protein. The sample includes 350,000 to 500,000 distinct CDR3 sequences, about 25% of them seen just once. Sequencing input: PBMCs or a T cell subset sorted from them (not recorded which). The receptors were gathered from an adult woman who had mild COVID-19 (a few samples of this study predate the infection). Cell type and time point are not known.

V is TRBV15 and J is TRBJ2-1; D uncertain. CDR1 and CDR2 from the germline V gene are LNHNV and YYDKDF (reference sequence). The CDR3 covers 15 residues. Trimming took 0 bases from V and 5 from J, leaving 11 bases between them. CDR3 nucleotide sequence: TGTGCCACCAGCAGAGATAGGCGCCCAAACAATGAGCAGTTCTTC. Translation: CATSRDRRPNNEQFF.

This clonotype was seen a few times. The rearrangement links TRBV5-1 to TRBJ2-1; D possibly corresponds to TRBD2 (5 bases). The V and J ends lost 5 bases and 0 bases respectively, with 12 bases between them. The CDR3 runs to 15 residues. Germline-derived CDR1 and CDR2 are SGHRS and YFSETQ. The CDR3: CASRATGSSYNEQFF. The DNA of the CDR3 is TGCGCCAGCAGGGCGACGGGGAGCTCCTACAATGAGCAGTTCTTC. The full variable domain, with the rest looked up from reference TRBV5-1 and TRBJ2-1, is KAGVTQTPRYLIKTRGQQVTLSCSPISGHRSVSWYQQTPGQGLQFLFEYFSETQRNKGNFPGRFSGRQFSNSRSEMNVSTLELGDSALYLCASRATGSSYNEQFFGPGTRLTVL.

V is TRBV5-6 and J is TRBJ1-1; TRBD1 might be the D (6 bases). V was clipped by 4 bases and J by 0 bases, with 13 bases between them. The CDR3 contains 15 residues. Germline V gives CDR1 SGHDT, CDR2 YYEEEE. The CDR3 nucleotides are TGTGCCAGCAGCGGGACCGGGACAATGAACACTGAAGCTTTCTTT. Amino acids: CASSGTGTMNTEAFF.

This clonotype has just a few counts. The rearrangement uses TRBV7-2 and TRBJ2-1, with 13 bases aligning to TRBD2. The CDR3 is made up of 16 amino acids. V shed 6 bases and J 8 bases; nucleotides not matched to a gene: 10. CDR1 and CDR2 (germline): SGHTA, FQGNSA. The CDR3 nucleotides read TGTGCCAGCAGTCTAGAGGGACTAGCGGGAACATATGAGCAGTTCTTC. It codes for CASSLEGLAGTYEQFF.

J is TRBJ1-2 and V is TRBV4-1; TRBD1 matches 9 bases. From germline, CDR1 is MGHRA and CDR2 YSYEKL. Germline trimming cut 2 bases from V and 5 bases from J; bases unmatched to any gene: 6. CDR3 length: 15 residues. The CDR3 spells CASSQTAGQGYGYTF. Here the CDR3 DNA reads TGCGCCAGCAGCCAAACCGCGGGACAGGGATATGGCTACACCTTC.

This clonotype occurred a few times. The J gene is TRBJ2-2, the V gene TRBV4-1, with D uncertain. The CDR3 is 17 residues long. V was cut by 2 bases and J by 6 bases, with 19 bases left in between. Germline CDR1 reads MGHRA; CDR2 reads YSYEKL. This CDR3 reads CASSQLDMGMVAGELFF. The CDR3 nucleotides are TGCGCCAGCAGCCAATTGGATATGGGTATGGTTGCCGGGGAGCTGTTTTTT.

V is TRBV5-5 and J is TRBJ2-1; D unclear. Trimming removed 0 bases at V and 0 bases at J, with 13 bases between. The germline V gene encodes CDR1 SGHKS and CDR2 YYEKEE (reference sequence). There are 17 residues in the CDR3. CDR3 DNA: TGTGCCAGCAGCTTGGTAGTGTTATCCAGCTCCTACAATGAGCAGTTCTTC. As protein: CASSLVVLSSSYNEQFF.

The chain uses TRBV2 and TRBJ1-6; D may be TRBD1 (5 bases). V gave up 6 bases and J gave up 11 bases, with 17 bases separating them. This CDR3 comprises 14 residues. Germline V gene sequence: CDR1 SNHLY, CDR2 FYNNEI. The CDR3 nucleotides read TGTGCCAGCAGGACCCCAGGGTCGGCGCCACCCCTCCACTTT. Translated, it gives CASRTPGSAPPLHF.